This entry lists 11 T cell receptor beta chains sequenced from one sample in a study of blood T cell repertoires in COVID-19. Generated by immunoSEQ multiplex PCR, the TCRdb table keeps only in-frame clones and is missing some. Among fewer than 350,000 clones listed, 75% to 90% were seen once. Sequenced: PBMCs or T cells enriched from blood (not recorded which). The source is a woman between 45 and 65 years old who had recovered from COVID-19.

This sequence joins TRBV9 and TRBJ2-3; no clear D gene. Germline V CDR1 and CDR2: SGDLS, YYNGEE. The ends were cut back, 8 bases at V and 2 bases at J, with 9 bases in the middle. The CDR3 is 12 residues long. CDR3 nucleotides: TGTGCCAGTGCCCGGGTCACAGATACGCAGTATTTT. This codes for CASARVTDTQYF.

This sequence joins TRBV5-1 and TRBJ2-7, with 9 bases that match TRBD1. CDR1 and CDR2 (germline): SGHRS, YFSETQ. CDR3 length: 15 residues. Losses at the gene ends were 1 base for V and 6 bases for J; bases not matched to a gene: 8. The CDR3, as DNA: TGCGCCAGCAGCTTGAGGGGACAGGGTATATCCGAGCAGTACTTC. It translates to CASSLRGQGISEQYF.

The genes are TRBV7-6 and TRBJ1-4; D remains unclear. The CDR3 covers 14 residues. Trimming left V 2 bases short and J 3 bases short, with 7 bases between. Germline CDR1 reads SGHVS; CDR2 reads FNYEAQ. The CDR3 DNA sequence: TGTGCCAGCAGCTTACTGTCAGCTAATGAAAAACTGTTTTTT. Protein sequence: CASSLLSANEKLFF.

CDR3 coding DNA: TGTGCCAGCAGCCAAGATTTGTTCCTATTGGGGGGTGAGCAGTTCTTC. Protein: CASSQDLFLLGGEQFF. The chain combines TRBV4-2 with TRBJ2-1; D perhaps matches TRBD2 (6 bases). Germline-derived CDR1 and CDR2 are LGHNA and YNFKEQ. The CDR3 is 16 amino acids. Trimming cost V 0 bases and J 9 bases, with 18 bases left between them.

The V and J genes are TRBV27 and TRBJ1-2; 7 bases match TRBD1. The CDR3 sequence is 13 residues long. The junction had 6 bases not matched to a gene; V was cut back by 6 bases and J by 5 bases. Germline CDR1 is MNHEY and CDR2 is SMNVEV (reference sequence). DNA for the CDR3: TGTGCCAGCAGACCAGCGACAGGGTATGGCTACACCTTC. It translates to CASRPATGYGYTF.

In this sample, this clone turned up once. This chain joins TRBV5-1 and TRBJ1-1; weak D call: TRBD1 (6 bases). Trimming removed 1 base from V and 1 base from J, with 8 bases in between. The CDR3 consists of 14 residues. CDR1 is SGHRS, CDR2 YFSETQ, per germline. The CDR3 DNA sequence: TGCGCCAGCAGCTTGACAGGGACGAACACTGAAGCTTTCTTT. Protein product: CASSLTGTNTEAFF.

This clone occurred many times. The V gene is TRBV6-1, the J gene TRBJ2-7, with D uncertain. With 3 bases removed from V and 0 bases from J, the gap between germline ends came to 12 bases. The CDR3 extends over 15 amino acids. Germline loops: CDR1 MNHNS, CDR2 SASEGT. Here the CDR3 DNA reads TGTGCCAGCAGTGATCGGCGACGGAGCTCCTACGAGCAGTACTTC. Translation: CASSDRRRSSYEQYF.

The chain is built from TRBV7-3 and TRBJ2-1; a weak D match, TRBD2 (6 bases). Germline-derived CDR1 and CDR2 are SGHTA and FQGTGA. V lost 1 base and J 4 bases, leaving 11 bases between the germline ends. CDR3 length: 15 amino acids. Written as DNA, the CDR3 is TGTGCCAGCAGCTTAATGACCGGGGGTTACAATGAGCAGTTCTTC. It codes for CASSLMTGGYNEQFF.

The chain couples TRBV15 to TRBJ2-7, with TRBD1 identical over 8 bases. Germline CDR1 reads LNHNV; CDR2 reads YYDKDF (reference sequence). The CDR3 length is 15 residues. J was trimmed by 0 bases and V by 1 base; bases with no gene match: 2. The CDR3 region has the DNA TGTGCCACCAGCAGAGGTACAGGGGGCTCCTACGAGCAGTACTTC. It codes for CATSRGTGGSYEQYF.

V usage is TRBV11-2 and J usage is TRBJ1-1; no clear D gene. This CDR3 comprises 11 residues. Per the germline V gene, CDR1 is SGHAT and CDR2 is FQNNGV. V gave up 6 bases and J gave up 8 bases, with 10 bases separating them. The CDR3, as DNA: TGTGCCAGCAGATCAACAGACGAAGCTTTCTTT. Its translation is CASRSTDEAFF. The full variable domain, completed using reference TRBV11-2 and TRBJ1-1, is EAGVAQSPRYKIIEKRQSVAFWCNPISGHATLYWYQQILGQGPKLLIQFQNNGVVDDSQLPKDRFSAERLKGVDSTLKIQPAKLEDSAVYLCASRSTDEAFFGQGTRLTVV.

The chain uses TRBV7-9 and TRBJ2-3, with 12 positions matching TRBD2. The V segment lost 2 bases and the J segment 5 bases; nucleotides outside the gene matches: 11. The CDR3 consists of 18 residues. The V gene's germline CDR1 is SEHNR and CDR2 FQNEAQ (reference sequence). The CDR3 here is CASSLLAASGRALDTQYF. The CDR3 DNA reads as TGTGCCAGCAGCTTATTAGCCGCTAGCGGGAGGGCCTTAGATACGCAGTATTTT. The whole variable domain, remainder taken from reference TRBV7-9 and TRBJ2-3, is DTGVSQNPRHKITKRGQNVTFRCDPISEHNRLYWYRQTLGQGPEFLTYFQNEAQLEKSRLLSDRFSAERPKGSFSTLEIQRTEQGDSAMYLCASSLLAASGRALDTQYFGPGTRLTVL.